This is a list of T cell receptor beta chains from one sample in a study of T cells in Graves' hyperthyroidism and ophthalmopathy. TCRdb re-called the multiplex PCR reads through MiXCR, storing one row per CDR3 protein. The sample records 530,000 or so distinct CDR3 sequences, around 42% being singletons. The specimen was peripheral blood or thyroid tissue (not recorded which). These receptors were obtained from a woman aged 18 to 35 with Graves' hyperthyroidism. Both conserved end residues are trimmed from each CDR3.

j_call | v_call | cdr3_aa
TRBJ1-2 | TRBV18 | ASSQGTGDYYGYT
TRBJ2-7 | TRBV29-1 | SAESIYEQY
TRBJ1-2 | TRBV29-1 | SVEGLAPYGYT
TRBJ2-2 | TRBV7-3 | ASSRTLGTGELF
TRBJ1-2 | TRBV19 | ATSRDRDDYGYT
TRBJ2-7 | TRBV7-2 | ASSPSSTSYEQY
TRBJ2-7 | TRBV29-1 | SVAGTDLYEQY
TRBJ2-3 | TRBV5-4 | ASSLEGTATDTQY
TRBJ2-3 | TRBV7-9 | ASSSGTAQSTDTQY
TRBJ2-3 | TRBV7-3 | ASSSMGQGTDTQY